A single sample is the source of the 29 T cell receptor beta chains below, sequenced in a study of beta chain features in type 1 diabetes. Study results and caveats: Type 1 diabetes patients showed a moderate but significant shortening of TCRB CDR3s in all four CD4+ subsets.

Expressed TCRB transcripts were sequenced after all isolated RNA was converted to cDNA. Using immunoSEQ multiplex PCR, the repertoire was profiled, and TCRdb retains in-frame clones only, with some absent. This table has hundreds of thousands of clones, over 12% appearing once. No antigen has been identified for these receptors. Material: naive CD4+ T cells from blood. Source of these receptors: a man younger than 35 with type 1 diabetes.

This clone has only a few counts. V is TRBV4-3 and J is TRBJ1-6; D call uncertain. The V end was cut by 1 base, the J end by 7 bases, with 5 bases between. The CDR3 extends over 13 amino acids. Germline-derived CDR1 and CDR2 are LGHNA and YSLEER. CDR3 nucleotides: TGCGCCAGCAGCCAAGGAATGAATTCACCCCTCCACTTT. Translated: CASSQGMNSPLHF.

This rearrangement joins TRBV29-1 to TRBJ2-3; 12 bases line up with TRBD2. The CDR3 has 16 amino acids. V gave up 1 base and J gave up 10 bases; unmatched junction bases: 12. Germline CDR1 reads SQVTM; CDR2 reads ANQGSEA. DNA for the CDR3: TGCAGCGTTGAAGCAACTAGCGGGGGGCCAGTTATCCCGCAGTATTTT. Its translation is CSVEATSGGPVIPQYF.

This clone was recorded a few times. The rearrangement joins TRBV7-9 to TRBJ2-3; 7 positions agree with TRBD1. V lost 5 bases, J lost 5 bases, and 10 bases stayed unmatched. Germline assignment: CDR1 SEHNR and CDR2 FQNEAQ (reference sequence). The CDR3 has 15 residues. Written as DNA, the CDR3 is TGTGCCAGCAGCAGACAGGGACGGACGGGAGATACGCAGTATTTT. It codes for CASSRQGRTGDTQYF.

The chain employs TRBV7-2 and TRBJ1-2; 9 bases match TRBD1. CDR1 is SGHTA and CDR2 is FQGNSA in the germline V gene. This CDR3 has 15 amino acids. Unmatched junction bases numbered 12, after V lost 5 bases and J lost 8 bases. The CDR3 spells CASSVWDREVGGYTF. CDR3 nucleotides: TGTGCCAGCAGCGTTTGGGACAGGGAGGTAGGAGGCTACACCTTC.

This clone was picked up a small number of times. The V gene is TRBV9, the J gene TRBJ1-6; D remains unclear. From germline, CDR1 is SGDLS and CDR2 YYNGEE. Trimming cost V 0 bases and J 10 bases, with 8 bases left between them. This CDR3 has 13 amino acids. In nucleotides, the CDR3 is TGTGCCAGCAGCGTAGCCCCGCAGTCACCCCTCCACTTT. As protein: CASSVAPQSPLHF. Together with reference TRBV9 and TRBJ1-6, the CDR3 gives the full variable domain: DSGVTQTPKHLITATGQRVTLRCSPRSGDLSVYWYQQSLDQGLQFLIQYYNGEERAKGNILERFSAQQFPDLHSELNLSSLELGDSALYFCASSVAPQSPLHFGNGTRLTVT.

The J gene is TRBJ1-2, the V gene TRBV27; no reliable D call. The germline V gene has CDR1 MNHEY and CDR2 SMNVEV (reference sequence). The CDR3 has 12 amino acids. Trimming left V 2 bases short and J 4 bases short, with 5 bases between. The CDR3: CASSLLSYGYTF. The CDR3 DNA follows: TGTGCCAGCAGTTTACTTAGCTATGGCTACACCTTC.

This sequence joins TRBV11-2 and TRBJ2-3; D may be TRBD1 (6 bases). Per the germline V gene, CDR1 is SGHAT and CDR2 is FQNNGV. This CDR3 has 15 residues. Trimming removed 1 base at V and 6 bases at J, with 14 bases between. As DNA, the CDR3 is TGTGCCAGCAGCTTAGGGGCTCTGGGGGCGGATACGCAGTATTTT. This sequence encodes CASSLGALGADTQYF. Full variable domain (outside the CDR3, taken from reference TRBV11-2 and TRBJ2-3): EAGVAQSPRYKIIEKRQSVAFWCNPISGHATLYWYQQILGQGPKLLIQFQNNGVVDDSQLPKDRFSAERLKGVDSTLKIQPAKLEDSAVYLCASSLGALGADTQYFGPGTRLTVL.

J is TRBJ2-2 and V is TRBV4-2; TRBD1 matches at 7 bases. The CDR3 is made up of 15 amino acids. V was clipped by 4 bases and J by 5 bases; unmatched bases: 7. Per the germline V gene, CDR1 is LGHNA and CDR2 is YNFKEQ. The CDR3 region has the DNA TGTGCCAGCAGCCTTGGACAGGCCGCAACCGGGGAGCTGTTTTTT. Protein product: CASSLGQAATGELFF.

This clone has only a few counts. The chain combines TRBV5-1 with TRBJ1-2; D remains unclear. From germline, CDR1 is SGHRS and CDR2 YFSETQ. V was clipped by 4 bases and J by 4 bases, with 11 bases between them. There are 13 residues in the CDR3. The CDR3 sequence: CASSQDPIYGYTF. CDR3 DNA: TGCGCCAGCAGCCAGGACCCTATCTATGGCTACACCTTC.

This clone showed up just a few times. The CDR3 spells CASSLLRGEQYF. The CDR3 DNA sequence: TGTGCCAGCAGTTTATTGAGGGGAGAGCAGTACTTC. This chain links TRBV28 with TRBJ2-7; either TRBD1 or TRBD2 may supply D (5 bases each). CDR3 size: 12 residues. Germline V lookup: CDR1 MDHEN, CDR2 SYDVKM. Trimming removed 1 base at V and 7 bases at J, with 8 bases between.

This clone has a handful of counts. The chain uses TRBV5-1 and TRBJ2-1; D possibly matches TRBD1 or TRBD2 (5 bases each). V was cut by 3 bases and J by 7 bases, with 20 bases left in between. The CDR3 runs to 16 residues. CDR1 SGHRS and CDR2 YFSETQ come from the germline V gene. DNA of the CDR3: TGCGCCAGCAGCTGGGGGTCGGGTTCCCGGCAAAATGAGCAGTTCTTC. It is translated as CASSWGSGSRQNEQFF.

This clone has a handful of counts. The chain employs TRBV4-3 and TRBJ2-6; D unresolved. The CDR3 loop spans 14 amino acids. V lost 4 bases, J lost 2 bases, and 6 bases lay in between. The germline V gene has CDR1 LGHNA and CDR2 YSLEER. CDR3 nucleotide sequence: TGCGCCAGCAGCCGGGTAACTGGGGCCAACGTCCTGACTTTC. It yields the protein CASSRVTGANVLTF.

This clone was counted only a few times. The same CDR3 is also encoded by other DNA sequences in this sample. The chain links TRBV7-2 to TRBJ1-5; no clear D. Germline V gene data show CDR1 as SGHTA and CDR2 as FQGNSA. CDR3 size: 15 residues. The V gene lost 3 bases and the J gene lost 1 base, with 10 bases spanning the gap. The CDR3 protein is CASSLSGGSNQPQHF. The DNA for the CDR3 is TGTGCCAGCAGCTTGTCAGGCGGGAGCAATCAGCCCCAGCATTTT.

This clone was counted a single time. The chain couples TRBV19 to TRBJ1-2; D might be TRBD1 (6 bases). Germline V gene sequence: CDR1 LNHDA, CDR2 SQIVND (reference sequence). The CDR3 runs 13 residues. Trimming removed 6 bases from V and 2 bases from J, with 10 bases in between. DNA for the CDR3: TGTGCCAGTAGCCGGGACAACAACTATGGCTACACCTTC. It translates to CASSRDNNYGYTF.

The chain joins TRBV15 to TRBJ1-2, with 10 nucleotides matching TRBD1. The ends lost 3 bases at V and 3 bases at J; junction bases unmatched: 4. The germline V gene has CDR1 LNHNV and CDR2 YYDKDF (reference sequence). CDR3 length: 15 amino acids. The CDR3 DNA is TGTGCCACCAGCAGCGGGACAGGGGAATACTATGGCTACACCTTC. It codes for CATSSGTGEYYGYTF.

The chain carries TRBV4-1 and TRBJ2-3; 11 bases are a match to TRBD1. This CDR3 is built from 16 residues. CDR1 and CDR2 from the germline V gene are MGHRA and YSYEKL. Trimming cost V 4 bases and J 0 bases; bases outside gene matches: 3. The CDR3 loop is CASSPRDRGSTDTQYF. For the CDR3, the DNA is TGCGCCAGCAGCCCCCGGGACAGGGGGAGCACAGATACGCAGTATTTT.

The chain joins TRBV6-6 to TRBJ2-7; 7 nucleotides align to TRBD1. The length of the CDR3 is 13 residues. CDR1 MNHNY and CDR2 SVGAGI come from the germline V gene (reference sequence). The ends lost 8 bases at V and 4 bases at J; junction bases unmatched: 8. CDR3 DNA: TGTGCCAGCGGCCGAGACAGGGAGTACGAGCAGTACTTC. This encodes CASGRDREYEQYF.

The rearrangement links TRBV27 to TRBJ2-2; a possible D gene is TRBD2 (6 bases). Germline V gene sequence: CDR1 MNHEY, CDR2 SMNVEV (reference sequence). V was pared by 5 bases and J by 1 base, with 8 bases between. CDR3 length equals 14 residues. CDR3 loop: CASSLSGNTGELFF. The CDR3 nucleotides are TGTGCCAGCAGTCTTAGCGGGAACACCGGGGAGCTGTTTTTT.

The chain couples TRBV28 to TRBJ2-5, with TRBD2 identical over 13 bases. The J call may be faulty, since TRBJ2-7 better matches the DNA end. CDR1 is MDHEN and CDR2 is SYDVKM in the germline V gene. The CDR3 is 15 amino acids. CDR3 amino acids: CASNPGTSGTYEQYF. The CDR3, as DNA: TGTGCCAGCAACCCCGGGACTAGCGGGACCTACGAGCAGTACTTC.

The chain links TRBV23-1 to TRBJ2-7, with TRBD1 identical over 7 bases. TRBV23-1 is an ORF, and what it does is uncertain. The CDR3 runs to 12 residues. CDR3 in amino acids: CLSGTASYEQYF. CDR3 DNA sequence: TGCCTCTCCGGGACAGCCTCCTACGAGCAGTACTTC.

This clone was counted only a few times. The V gene is TRBV7-2, the J gene TRBJ1-3; D perhaps matches TRBD1 (5 bases). CDR1 is SGHTA, CDR2 FQGNSA, per germline. Deletions cut 3 bases from V and 5 bases from J, with 11 bases between. The CDR3 loop spans 14 amino acids. The CDR3 region has the DNA TGTGCCAGCAGCTTGGTCAGGGATCGAAACACCATATATTTT. It is translated as CASSLVRDRNTIYF.

This clone was detected a few times. The V and J genes are TRBV7-2 and TRBJ2-7; no definite D call. CDR3 size: 11 residues. Germline-derived CDR1 and CDR2 are SGHTA and FQGNSA. Trimming shortened V by 8 bases and J by 2 bases, and 7 bases separated the two germline ends. CDR3 sequence (DNA): TGTGCCAGCGGCCGGGCCTACGAGCAGTACTTC. Amino acid sequence: CASGRAYEQYF.

This clone turned up a few times. The rearrangement links TRBV27 to TRBJ2-5; D possibly corresponds to TRBD1 (6 bases). Per the germline V gene, CDR1 is MNHEY and CDR2 is SMNVEV (reference sequence). The CDR3 covers 13 residues. Trimming cost V 6 bases and J 3 bases, with 11 bases left between them. The CDR3 loop reads CASSRWTEETQYF. CDR3 bases: TGTGCCAGCAGCCGCTGGACAGAAGAGACCCAGTACTTC.

The rearrangement joins TRBV5-7 to TRBJ2-7, with a possible D match to TRBD2 (6 bases). TRBV5-7 is known as an ORF, though its function is uncertain. Trimming pared 3 bases from V and 5 bases from J, leaving 24 bases between. The CDR3 sequence is 17 residues long. The CDR3 coding sequence is TGTGCCAGCAGCTCTCTAACAGGCCTTGCGGGGATCCACGAGCAGTACTTC. Protein: CASSSLTGLAGIHEQYF.

In this sample, this clone turned up a few times. V and J are TRBV7-2 and TRBJ2-5; TRBD1 matches at 8 bases. Trimming took 1 base from V and 3 from J; bases not matched to a gene: 4. The V gene's germline CDR1 is SGHTA and CDR2 FQGNSA. The CDR3 extends over 15 amino acids. As DNA, the CDR3 is TGTGCCAGCAGCTTAGTGTTGGGACAGGAAGAGACCCAGTACTTC. Protein: CASSLVLGQEETQYF.

DNA for the CDR3: TGTGCCAGCAGAACCATTCGGGACACCGGGGAGCTGTTTTTT. Translating it yields CASRTIRDTGELFF. The chain carries TRBV25-1 and TRBJ2-2; D not certain. V lost 6 bases, J lost 3 bases, and 11 bases lay in between. Per the germline V gene, CDR1 is MGHDK and CDR2 is SYGVNS. The CDR3 is 14 amino acids. The full variable domain, completed using reference TRBV25-1 and TRBJ2-2, is EADIYQTPRYLVIGTGKKITLECSQTMGHDKMYWYQQDPGMELHLIHYSYGVNSTEKGDLSSESTVSRIRTEHFPLTLESARPSHTSQYLCASRTIRDTGELFFGEGSRLTVL.

The genes are TRBV11-1 and TRBJ2-1; D remains ambiguous. The CDR3 runs to 15 residues. CDR1 and CDR2 (germline): SGHAT, FQDESV (reference sequence). V was shortened by 5 bases and J by 6 bases, with 17 bases between the two germline ends. CDR3 in amino acids: CASSLSPLRANEQFF. CDR3 bases: TGTGCCAGCAGCCTATCCCCGCTACGCGCCAATGAGCAGTTCTTC.

V usage is TRBV7-3 and J usage is TRBJ2-3, with 8 bases aligning to TRBD1. The germline gives CDR1 SGHTA, CDR2 FQGTGA. The CDR3 loop spans 14 amino acids. The trim removed 7 bases at V and 1 base at J, leaving 4 bases unmatched. In nucleotides, the CDR3 is TGTGCCAGCACCGCGACAGGGGGCACAGATACGCAGTATTTT. Protein product: CASTATGGTDTQYF.

The chain is built from TRBV2 and TRBJ2-1, with D perhaps matching TRBD2 (5 bases). V lost 5 bases and J 0 bases, leaving 11 bases between the germline ends. Germline V gene data show CDR1 as SNHLY and CDR2 as FYNNEI. There are 15 residues in the CDR3. CDR3 protein: CASSSDYPSYNEQFF. The CDR3 DNA is TGTGCCAGCAGTTCAGACTACCCCTCCTACAATGAGCAGTTCTTC.